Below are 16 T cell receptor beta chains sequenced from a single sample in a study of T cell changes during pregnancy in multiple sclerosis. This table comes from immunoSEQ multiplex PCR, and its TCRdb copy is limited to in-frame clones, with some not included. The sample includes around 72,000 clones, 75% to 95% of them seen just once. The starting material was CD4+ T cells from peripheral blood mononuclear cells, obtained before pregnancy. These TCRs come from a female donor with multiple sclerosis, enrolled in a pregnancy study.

CDR3 residues: CAIREREGDTQYF. CDR3 coding DNA: TGTGCCATCCGGGAGCGGGAGGGGGATACGCAGTATTTT. V usage is TRBV10-3 and J usage is TRBJ2-3, with 10 bases matching TRBD2. The CDR3 consists of 13 residues. The V segment lost 8 bases and the J segment 6 bases; nucleotides outside the gene matches: 5. CDR1 and CDR2 (germline): ENHRY, SYGVKD.

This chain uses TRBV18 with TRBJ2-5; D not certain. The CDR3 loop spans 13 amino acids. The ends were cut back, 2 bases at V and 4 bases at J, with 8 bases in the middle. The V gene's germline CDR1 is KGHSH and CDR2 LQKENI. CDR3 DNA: TGTGCCAGCTCACCAATACAGATAGAGACCCAGTACTTC. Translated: CASSPIQIETQYF.

The CDR3 loop is CSVSTSGGLVNEQFF. The DNA of the CDR3 is TGCAGCGTCTCGACTAGCGGGGGCCTAGTAAATGAGCAGTTCTTC. The J gene is TRBJ2-1, the V gene TRBV29-1, with 12 positions matching TRBD2. Losses at the gene ends were 6 bases for V and 7 bases for J; bases not matched to a gene: 10. This CDR3 is built from 15 residues. CDR1 is SQVTM, CDR2 ANQGSEA, per germline.

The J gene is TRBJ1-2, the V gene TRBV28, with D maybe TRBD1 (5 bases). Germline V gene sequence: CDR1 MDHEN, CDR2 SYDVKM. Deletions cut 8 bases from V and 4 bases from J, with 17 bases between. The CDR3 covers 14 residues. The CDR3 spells CASDEEGARYGYTF. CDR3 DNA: TGTGCCAGCGACGAGGAAGGGGCTCGCTATGGCTACACCTTC.

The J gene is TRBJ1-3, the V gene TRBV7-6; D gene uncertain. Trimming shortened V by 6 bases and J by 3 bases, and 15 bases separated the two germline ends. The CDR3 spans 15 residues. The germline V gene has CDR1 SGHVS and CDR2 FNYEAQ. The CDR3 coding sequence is TGTGCCAGCAGTCACAGTCGTCTGGGTGGAAACACCATATATTTT. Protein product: CASSHSRLGGNTIYF. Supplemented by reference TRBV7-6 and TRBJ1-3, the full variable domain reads GAGVSQSPRYKVTKRGQDVALRCDPISGHVSLYWYRQALGQGPEFLTYFNYEAQQDKSGLPNDRFSAERPEGSISTLTIQRTEQRDSAMYRCASSHSRLGGNTIYFGEGSWLTVV.

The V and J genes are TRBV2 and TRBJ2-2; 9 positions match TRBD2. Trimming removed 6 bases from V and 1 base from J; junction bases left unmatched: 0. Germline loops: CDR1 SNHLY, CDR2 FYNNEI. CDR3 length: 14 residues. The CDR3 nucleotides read TGTGCCAGCAGGACTAGCGGGAACACCGGGGAGCTGTTTTTT. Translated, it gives CASRTSGNTGELFF. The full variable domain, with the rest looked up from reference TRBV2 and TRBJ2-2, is EPEVTQTPSHQVTQMGQEVILRCVPISNHLYFYWYRQILGQKVEFLVSFYNNEISEKSEIFDDQFSVERPDGSNFTLKIRSTKLEDSAMYFCASRTSGNTGELFFGEGSRLTVL.

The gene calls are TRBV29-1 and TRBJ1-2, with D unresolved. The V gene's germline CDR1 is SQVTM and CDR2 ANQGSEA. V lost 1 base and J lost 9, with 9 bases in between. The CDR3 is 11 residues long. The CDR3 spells CSVEAGGRYTF. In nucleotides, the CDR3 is TGCAGCGTTGAAGCCGGAGGACGCTACACCTTC.

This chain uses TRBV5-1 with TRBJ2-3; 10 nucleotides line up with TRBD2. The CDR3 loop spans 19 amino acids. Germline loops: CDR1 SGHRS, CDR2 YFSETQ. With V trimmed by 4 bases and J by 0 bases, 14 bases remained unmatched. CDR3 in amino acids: CASSRKKLAGGISTDTQYF. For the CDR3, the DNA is TGCGCCAGCAGCAGAAAAAAGTTAGCGGGAGGCATCAGCACAGATACGCAGTATTTT.

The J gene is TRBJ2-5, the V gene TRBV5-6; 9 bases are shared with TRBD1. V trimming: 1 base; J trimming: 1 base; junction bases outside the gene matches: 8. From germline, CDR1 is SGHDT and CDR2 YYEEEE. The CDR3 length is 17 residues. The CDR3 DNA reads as TGTGCCAGCAGCTTGCCCGGACAGGGGCGATTCCAAGAGACCCAGTACTTC. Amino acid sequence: CASSLPGQGRFQETQYF.

CDR3 sequence: CASSRGQGGEAFF. The CDR3 DNA is TGTGCCAGCAGCCGGGGACAGGGAGGGGAAGCTTTCTTT. The chain uses TRBV6-5 and TRBJ1-1; 9 bases line up with TRBD1. From germline, CDR1 is MNHEY and CDR2 SVGAGI. Trimming cost V 6 bases and J 8 bases; bases outside gene matches: 7. The CDR3 totals 13 residues.

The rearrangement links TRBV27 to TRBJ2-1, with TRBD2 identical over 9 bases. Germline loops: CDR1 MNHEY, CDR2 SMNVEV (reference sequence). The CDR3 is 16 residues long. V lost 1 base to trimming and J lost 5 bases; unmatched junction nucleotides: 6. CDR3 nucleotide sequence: TGTGCCAGCAGTTTATTCCGGCTAGCGGGAAACAATGAGCAGTTCTTC. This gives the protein CASSLFRLAGNNEQFF.

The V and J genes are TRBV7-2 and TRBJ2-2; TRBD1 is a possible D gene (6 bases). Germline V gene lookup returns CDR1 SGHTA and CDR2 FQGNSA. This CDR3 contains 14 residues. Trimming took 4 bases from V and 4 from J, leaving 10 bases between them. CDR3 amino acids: CASSSGQTTGELFF. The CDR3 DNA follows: TGTGCCAGCAGCTCAGGACAGACCACCGGGGAGCTGTTTTTT.

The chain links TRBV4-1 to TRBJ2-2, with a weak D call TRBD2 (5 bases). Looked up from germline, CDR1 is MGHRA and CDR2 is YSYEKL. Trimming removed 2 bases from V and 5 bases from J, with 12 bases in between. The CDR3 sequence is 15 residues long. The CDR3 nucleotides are TGCGCCAGCAGCCAAATGACTACCTGGACCGGGGAGCTGTTTTTT. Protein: CASSQMTTWTGELFF.

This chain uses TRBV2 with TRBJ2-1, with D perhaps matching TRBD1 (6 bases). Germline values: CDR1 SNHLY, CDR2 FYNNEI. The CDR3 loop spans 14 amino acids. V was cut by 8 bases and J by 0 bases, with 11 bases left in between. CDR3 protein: CASVTGSSYNEQFF. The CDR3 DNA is TGTGCCAGCGTTACAGGGAGCTCCTACAATGAGCAGTTCTTC.

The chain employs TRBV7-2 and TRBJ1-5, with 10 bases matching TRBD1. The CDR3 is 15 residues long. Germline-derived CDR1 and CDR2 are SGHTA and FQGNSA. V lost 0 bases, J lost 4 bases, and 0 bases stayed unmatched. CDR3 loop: CASSLAGQGNQPQHF. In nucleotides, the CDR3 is TGTGCCAGCAGCTTAGCGGGACAGGGGAATCAGCCCCAGCATTTT.

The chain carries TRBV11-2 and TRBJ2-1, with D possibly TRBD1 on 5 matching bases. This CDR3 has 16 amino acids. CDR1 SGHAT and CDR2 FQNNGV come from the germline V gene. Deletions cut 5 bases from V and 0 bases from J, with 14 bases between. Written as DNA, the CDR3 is TGTGCCAGCAGCCCCCCAGGGCCGAGCTCCTACAATGAGCAGTTCTTC. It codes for CASSPPGPSSYNEQFF.